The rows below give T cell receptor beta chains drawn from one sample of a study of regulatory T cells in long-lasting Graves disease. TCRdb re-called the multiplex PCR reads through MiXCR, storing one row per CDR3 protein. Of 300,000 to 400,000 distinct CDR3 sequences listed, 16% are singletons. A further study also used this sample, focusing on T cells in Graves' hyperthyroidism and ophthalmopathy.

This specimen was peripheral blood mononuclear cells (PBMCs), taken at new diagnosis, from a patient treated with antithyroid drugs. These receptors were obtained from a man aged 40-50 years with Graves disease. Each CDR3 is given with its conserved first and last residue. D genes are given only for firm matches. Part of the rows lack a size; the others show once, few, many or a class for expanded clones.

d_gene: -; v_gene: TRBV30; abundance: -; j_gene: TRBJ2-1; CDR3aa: CAWSTRRGASSYNEQFF; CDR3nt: TGTGCCTGGAGTACTCGCCGGGGGGCTAGCTCCTACAATGAGCAGTTCTTC
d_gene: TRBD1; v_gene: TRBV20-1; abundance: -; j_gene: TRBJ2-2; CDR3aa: CSARRQGGGELFF; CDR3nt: TGCAGTGCTAGAAGACAGGGTGGCGGGGAGCTGTTTTTT
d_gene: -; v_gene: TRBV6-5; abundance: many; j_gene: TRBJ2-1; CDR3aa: CASSYGGGVIPNEQFF; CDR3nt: TGTGCCAGCAGTTACGGTGGCGGGGTTATCCCCAATGAGCAGTTCTTC
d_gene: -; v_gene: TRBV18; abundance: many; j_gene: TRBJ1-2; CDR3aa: CASSPVNGRRYGYTF; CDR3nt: TGTGCCAGCTCACCAGTTAATGGCAGGCGCTATGGCTACACCTTC
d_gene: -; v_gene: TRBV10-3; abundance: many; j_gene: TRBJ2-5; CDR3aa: CAISSTDEETQYF; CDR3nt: TGTGCCATCAGTTCGACAGACGAAGAGACCCAGTACTTC
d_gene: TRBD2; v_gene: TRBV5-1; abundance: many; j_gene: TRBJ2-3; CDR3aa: CASSSRGGDTDTQYF; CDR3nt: TGCGCCAGCAGCTCGCGGGGGGGGGACACAGATACGCAGTATTTT
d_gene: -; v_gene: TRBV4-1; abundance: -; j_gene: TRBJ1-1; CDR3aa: CASSQNVTTGYLNTEAFF; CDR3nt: TGCGCCAGCAGCCAGAACGTGACGACAGGTTACCTGAACACTGAAGCTTTCTTT
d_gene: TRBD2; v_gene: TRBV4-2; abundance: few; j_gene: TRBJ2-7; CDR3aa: CASSQVALAGIYEQYF; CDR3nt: TGTGCCAGCAGCCAAGTAGCTCTAGCGGGGATCTACGAGCAGTACTTC
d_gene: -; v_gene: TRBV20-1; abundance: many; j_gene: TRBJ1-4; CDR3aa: CSARGFFRGRGTNEKLFF; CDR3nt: TGCAGTGCTAGAGGTTTTTTTCGGGGGCGGGGAACTAATGAAAAACTGTTTTTT
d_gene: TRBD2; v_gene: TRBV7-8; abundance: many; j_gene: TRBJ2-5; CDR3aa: CASSSGGNTGTSRETQYF; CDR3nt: TGTGCCAGCAGCTCCGGGGGGAATACCGGGACTAGCAGAGAGACCCAGTACTTC
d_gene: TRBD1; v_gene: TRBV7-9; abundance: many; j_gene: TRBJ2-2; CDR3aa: CASSLVTGATGELFF; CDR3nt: TGTGCCAGCAGCTTAGTGACAGGGGCCACCGGGGAGCTGTTTTTT
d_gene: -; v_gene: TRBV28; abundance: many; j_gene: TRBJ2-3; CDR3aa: CASSLLTGTDTQYF; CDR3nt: TGTGCCAGCAGTTTACTGACAGGCACAGATACGCAGTATTTT
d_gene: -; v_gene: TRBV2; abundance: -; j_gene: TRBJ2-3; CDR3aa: CASSEVPVDYKNADTQYF; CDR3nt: TGTGCCAGCAGTGAGGTCCCTGTGGACTATAAAAACGCAGATACGCAGTATTTT
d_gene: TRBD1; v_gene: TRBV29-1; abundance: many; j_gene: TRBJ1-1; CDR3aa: CSVEAEEGALTEAFF; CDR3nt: TGCAGCGTTGAAGCGGAGGAGGGGGCGCTGACTGAAGCTTTCTTT
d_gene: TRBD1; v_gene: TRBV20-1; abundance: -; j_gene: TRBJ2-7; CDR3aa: CSATLPGQVGEQYF; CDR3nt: TGCAGTGCTACTCTCCCGGGACAGGTCGGTGAGCAGTACTTC
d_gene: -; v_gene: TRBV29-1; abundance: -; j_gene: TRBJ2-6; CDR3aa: CSVGTTGANVLTF; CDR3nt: TGCAGCGTTGGGACAACTGGGGCCAACGTCCTGACTTTC
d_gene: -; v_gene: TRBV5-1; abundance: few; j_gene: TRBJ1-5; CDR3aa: CASSLGPGLNQPQHF; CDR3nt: TGCGCCAGCAGCTTGGGGCCAGGATTAAATCAGCCCCAGCATTTT
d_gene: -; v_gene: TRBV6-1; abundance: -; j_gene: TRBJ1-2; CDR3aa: CASSVFKGLASRGYTF; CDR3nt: TGTGCCAGCAGTGTTTTCAAAGGGTTGGCTTCTCGTGGCTACACCTTC
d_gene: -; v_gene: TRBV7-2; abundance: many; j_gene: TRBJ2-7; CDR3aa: CASSSRRGAPYEQYF; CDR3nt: TGTGCCAGCAGCTCAAGGCGGGGAGCCCCCTACGAGCAGTACTTC
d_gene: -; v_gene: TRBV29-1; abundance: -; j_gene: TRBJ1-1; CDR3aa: CSVLGLGATEAFF; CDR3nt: TGCAGCGTACTGGGACTCGGGGCTACTGAAGCTTTCTTT
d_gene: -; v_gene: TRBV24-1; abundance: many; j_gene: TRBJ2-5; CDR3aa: CATSDFGEETQYF; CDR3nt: TGTGCCACCAGTGATTTTGGGGAAGAGACCCAGTACTTC
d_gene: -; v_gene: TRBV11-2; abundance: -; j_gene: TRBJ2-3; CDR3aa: CASRPWGGTDTQYF; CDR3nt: TGTGCCAGCAGGCCCTGGGGGGGCACAGATACGCAGTATTTT
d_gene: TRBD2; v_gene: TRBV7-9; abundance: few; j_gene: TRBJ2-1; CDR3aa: CASSPKPGGAYNEQFF; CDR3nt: TGTGCCAGCAGCCCAAAACCCGGGGGGGCATATAATGAGCAGTTCTTC
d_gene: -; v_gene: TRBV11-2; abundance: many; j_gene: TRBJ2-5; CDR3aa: CASSTGPSQETQYF; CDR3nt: TGTGCCAGCAGCACGGGACCGAGCCAAGAGACCCAGTACTTC
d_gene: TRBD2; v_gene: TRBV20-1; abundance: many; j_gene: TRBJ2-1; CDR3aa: CSARDISLAGNEQFF; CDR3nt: TGCAGTGCTAGAGATATAAGTCTAGCGGGCAATGAGCAGTTCTTC
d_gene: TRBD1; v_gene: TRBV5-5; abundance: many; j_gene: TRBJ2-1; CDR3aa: CASSLQGAVGNEQFF; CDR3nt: TGTGCCAGCAGCTTACAGGGGGCGGTCGGCAATGAGCAGTTCTTC
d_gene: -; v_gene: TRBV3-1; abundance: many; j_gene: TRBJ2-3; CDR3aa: CASSQELENTQYF; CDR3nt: TGTGCCAGCAGCCAAGAACTAGAGAATACGCAGTATTTT